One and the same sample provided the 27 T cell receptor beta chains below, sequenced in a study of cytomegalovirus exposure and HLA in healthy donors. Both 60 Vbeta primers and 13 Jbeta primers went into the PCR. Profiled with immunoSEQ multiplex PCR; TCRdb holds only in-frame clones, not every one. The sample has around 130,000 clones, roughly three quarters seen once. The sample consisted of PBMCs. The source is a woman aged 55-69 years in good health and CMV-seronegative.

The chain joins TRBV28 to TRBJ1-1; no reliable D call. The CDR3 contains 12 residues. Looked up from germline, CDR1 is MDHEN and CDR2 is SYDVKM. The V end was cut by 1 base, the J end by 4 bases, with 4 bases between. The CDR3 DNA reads TGTGCCAGCAGTTTATCCAGCACTGAAGCTTTCTTT. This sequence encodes CASSLSSTEAFF.

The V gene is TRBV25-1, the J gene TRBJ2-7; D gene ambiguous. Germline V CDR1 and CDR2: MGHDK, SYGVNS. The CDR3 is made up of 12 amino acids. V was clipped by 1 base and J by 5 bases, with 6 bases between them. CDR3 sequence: CASSESSHEQYF. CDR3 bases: TGTGCCAGCAGTGAATCGTCCCACGAGCAGTACTTC.

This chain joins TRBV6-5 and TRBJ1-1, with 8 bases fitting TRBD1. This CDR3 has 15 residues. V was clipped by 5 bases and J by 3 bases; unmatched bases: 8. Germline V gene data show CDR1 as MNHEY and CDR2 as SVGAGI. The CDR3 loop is CASSTRTGTDTEAFF. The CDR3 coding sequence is TGTGCCAGCAGTACTCGGACAGGGACGGACACTGAAGCTTTCTTT.

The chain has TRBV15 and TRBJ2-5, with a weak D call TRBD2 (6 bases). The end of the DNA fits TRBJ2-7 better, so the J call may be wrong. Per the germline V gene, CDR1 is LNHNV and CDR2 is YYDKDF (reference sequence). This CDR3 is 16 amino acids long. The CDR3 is CATSTTLGGLSYEQYF. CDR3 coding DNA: TGTGCCACCAGCACCACCTTGGGGGGTCTCTCCTACGAGCAGTACTTC.

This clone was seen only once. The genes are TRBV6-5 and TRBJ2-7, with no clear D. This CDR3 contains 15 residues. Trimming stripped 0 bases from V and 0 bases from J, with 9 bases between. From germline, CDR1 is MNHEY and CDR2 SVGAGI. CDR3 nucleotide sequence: TGTGCCAGCAGTTACTCGTTGGCCTCCTCCTACGAGCAGTACTTC. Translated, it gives CASSYSLASSYEQYF.

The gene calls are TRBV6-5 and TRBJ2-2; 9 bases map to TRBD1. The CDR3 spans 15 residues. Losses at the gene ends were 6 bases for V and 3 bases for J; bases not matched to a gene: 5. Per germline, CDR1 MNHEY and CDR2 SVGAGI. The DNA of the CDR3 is TGTGCCAGCAGGAGGGGGGACAGGGACACCGGGGAGCTGTTTTTT. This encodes CASRRGDRDTGELFF.

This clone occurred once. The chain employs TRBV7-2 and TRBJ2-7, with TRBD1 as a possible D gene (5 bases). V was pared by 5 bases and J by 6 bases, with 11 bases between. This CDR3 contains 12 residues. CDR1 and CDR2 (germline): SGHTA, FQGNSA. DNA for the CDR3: TGTGCCAGCAGCAAGTGGGGCTTCGAGCAGTACTTC. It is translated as CASSKWGFEQYF.

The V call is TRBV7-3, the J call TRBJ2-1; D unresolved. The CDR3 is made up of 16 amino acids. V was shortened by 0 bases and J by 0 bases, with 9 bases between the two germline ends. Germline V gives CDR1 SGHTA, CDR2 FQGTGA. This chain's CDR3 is CASSLTALGSYNEQFF. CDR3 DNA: TGTGCCAGCAGCTTAACCGCCCTAGGCTCCTACAATGAGCAGTTCTTC.

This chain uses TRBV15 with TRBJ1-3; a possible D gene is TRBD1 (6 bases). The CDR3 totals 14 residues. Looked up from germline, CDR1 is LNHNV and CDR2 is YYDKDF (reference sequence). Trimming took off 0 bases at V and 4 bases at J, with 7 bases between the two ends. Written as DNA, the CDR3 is TGTGCCACCAGCAGAGAGGGACAAGGAAACACCATATATTTT. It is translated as CATSREGQGNTIYF.

This CDR3 reads CASSIARDWGQPQHF. CDR3 DNA sequence: TGTGCCAGTAGTATTGCCAGGGACTGGGGTCAGCCCCAGCATTTT. This chain joins TRBV19 and TRBJ1-5; a weak D match, TRBD1 (5 bases). The CDR3 is made up of 15 amino acids. The V end was cut by 3 bases, the J end by 6 bases, with 15 bases between. CDR1 LNHDA and CDR2 SQIVND come from the germline V gene (reference sequence). Supplemented by reference TRBV19 and TRBJ1-5, the full variable domain reads DGGITQSPKYLFRKEGQNVTLSCEQNLNHDAMYWYRQDPGQGLRLIYYSQIVNDFQKGDIAEGYSVSREKKESFPLTVTSAQKNPTAFYLCASSIARDWGQPQHFGDGTRLSIL.

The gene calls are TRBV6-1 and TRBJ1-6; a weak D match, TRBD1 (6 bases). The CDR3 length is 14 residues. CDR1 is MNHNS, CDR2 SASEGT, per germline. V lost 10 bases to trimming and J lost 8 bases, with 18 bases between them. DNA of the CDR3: TGTGCCACCAGATTCCAGGGGATCGATTCACCCCTCCACTTT. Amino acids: CATRFQGIDSPLHF.

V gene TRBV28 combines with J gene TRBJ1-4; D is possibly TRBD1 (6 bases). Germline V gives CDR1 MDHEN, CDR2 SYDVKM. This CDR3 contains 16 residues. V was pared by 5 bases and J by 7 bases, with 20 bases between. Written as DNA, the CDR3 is TGTGCCAGCAGTGGAAGACCAGGGGCGTCGGGTGAAAAACTGTTTTTT. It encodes CASSGRPGASGEKLFF.

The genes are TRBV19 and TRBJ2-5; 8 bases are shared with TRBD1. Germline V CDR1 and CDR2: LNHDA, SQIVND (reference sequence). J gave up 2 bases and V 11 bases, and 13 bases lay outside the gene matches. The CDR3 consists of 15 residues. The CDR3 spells CASSRTGTYQETQYF. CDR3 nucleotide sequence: TGTGCCTCATCTCGGACAGGGACCTATCAAGAGACCCAGTACTTC.

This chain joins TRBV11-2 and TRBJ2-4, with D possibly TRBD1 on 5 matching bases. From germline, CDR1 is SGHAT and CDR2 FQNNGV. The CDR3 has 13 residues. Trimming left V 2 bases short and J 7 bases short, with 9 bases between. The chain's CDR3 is CASSLQGLNIQYF. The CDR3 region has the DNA TGTGCCAGCAGCTTACAGGGTCTGAACATTCAGTACTTC.

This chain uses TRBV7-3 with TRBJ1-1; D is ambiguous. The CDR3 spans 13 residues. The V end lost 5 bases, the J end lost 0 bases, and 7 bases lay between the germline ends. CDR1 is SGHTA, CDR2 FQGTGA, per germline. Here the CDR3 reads CASSSTVNTEAFF. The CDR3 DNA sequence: TGTGCCAGCAGCAGTACGGTGAACACTGAAGCTTTCTTT.

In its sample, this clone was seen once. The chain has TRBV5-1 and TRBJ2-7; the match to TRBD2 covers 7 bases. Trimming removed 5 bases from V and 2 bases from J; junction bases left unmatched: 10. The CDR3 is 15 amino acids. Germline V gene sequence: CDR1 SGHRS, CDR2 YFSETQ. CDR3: CASRGGFEATYEQYF. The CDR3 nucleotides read TGCGCCAGCAGGGGGGGGTTCGAGGCTACCTACGAGCAGTACTTC.

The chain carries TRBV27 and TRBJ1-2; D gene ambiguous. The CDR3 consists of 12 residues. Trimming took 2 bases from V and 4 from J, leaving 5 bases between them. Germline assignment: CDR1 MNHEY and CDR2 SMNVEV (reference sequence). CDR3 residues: CASSLRGYGYTF. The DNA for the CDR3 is TGTGCCAGCAGTTTACGGGGCTATGGCTACACCTTC.

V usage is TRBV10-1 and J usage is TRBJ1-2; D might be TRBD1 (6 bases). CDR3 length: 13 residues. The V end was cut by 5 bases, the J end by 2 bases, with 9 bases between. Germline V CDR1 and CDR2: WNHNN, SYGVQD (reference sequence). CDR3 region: CASSPTGNYGYTF. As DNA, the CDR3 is TGCGCCAGCAGTCCGACAGGCAACTATGGCTACACCTTC.

As DNA, the CDR3 is TGTGCCAGCAGCTTTAGGCAGGGGGCGGTCGAGACCCAGTACTTC. It yields the protein CASSFRQGAVETQYF. The rearrangement links TRBV7-9 to TRBJ2-5, with TRBD1 matching over 8 bases. The trim removed 3 bases at V and 5 bases at J, leaving 8 bases unmatched. This CDR3 contains 15 residues. The germline V gene encodes CDR1 SEHNR and CDR2 FQNEAQ (reference sequence).

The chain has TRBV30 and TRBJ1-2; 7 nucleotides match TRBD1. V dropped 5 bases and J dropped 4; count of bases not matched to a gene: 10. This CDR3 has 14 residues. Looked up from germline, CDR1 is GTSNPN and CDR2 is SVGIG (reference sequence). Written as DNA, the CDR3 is TGTGCCTGGGTCCCGGGACAGAAGACCTATGGCTACACCTTC. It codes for CAWVPGQKTYGYTF.

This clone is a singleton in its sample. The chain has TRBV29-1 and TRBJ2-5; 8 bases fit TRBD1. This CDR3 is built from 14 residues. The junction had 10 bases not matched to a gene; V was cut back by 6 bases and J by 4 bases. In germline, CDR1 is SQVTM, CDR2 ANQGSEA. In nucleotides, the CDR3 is TGCAGCGTCGCTCTACGGACAGGGCCAGAGACCCAGTACTTC. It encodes CSVALRTGPETQYF.

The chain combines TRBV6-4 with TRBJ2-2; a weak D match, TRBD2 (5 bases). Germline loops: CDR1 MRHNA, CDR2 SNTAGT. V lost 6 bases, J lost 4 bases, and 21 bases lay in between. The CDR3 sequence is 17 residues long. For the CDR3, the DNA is TGTGCCAGCAGCCCGAGGGTCGGGCTCTCAGGCACCGGGGAGCTGTTTTTT. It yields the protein CASSPRVGLSGTGELFF.

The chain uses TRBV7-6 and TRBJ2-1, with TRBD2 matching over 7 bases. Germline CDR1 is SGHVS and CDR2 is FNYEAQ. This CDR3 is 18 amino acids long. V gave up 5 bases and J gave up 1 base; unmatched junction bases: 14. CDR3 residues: CASSQRYTGGRSYNEQFF. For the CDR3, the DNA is TGTGCCAGCAGCCAGAGGTATACGGGAGGCAGGTCCTACAATGAGCAGTTCTTC.

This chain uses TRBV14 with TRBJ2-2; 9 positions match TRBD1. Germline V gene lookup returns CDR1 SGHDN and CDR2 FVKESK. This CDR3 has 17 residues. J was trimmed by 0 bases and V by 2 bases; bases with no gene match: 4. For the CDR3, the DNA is TGTGCCAGCAGCCAATGGCGGACAGGGGCGAACACCGGGGAGCTGTTTTTT. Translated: CASSQWRTGANTGELFF.

CDR3 sequence (DNA): TGTGCCAGCATCCAAGGGGGGGGGCAGGACACCGGGGAGCTGTTTTTT. It is translated as CASIQGGGQDTGELFF. The chain couples TRBV5-6 to TRBJ2-2; possible D gene TRBD2, 7 bases. V shed 6 bases and J shed 3 bases, with 18 bases lying between them. CDR1 SGHDT and CDR2 YYEEEE come from the germline V gene. The CDR3 has 16 amino acids.

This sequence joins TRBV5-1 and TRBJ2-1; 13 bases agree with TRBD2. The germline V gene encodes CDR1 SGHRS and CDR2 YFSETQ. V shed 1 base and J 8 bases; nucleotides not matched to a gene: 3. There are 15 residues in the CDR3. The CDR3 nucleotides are TGCGCCAGCAGCTTGACTAGCGGGAGGGCCCATGAGCAGTTCTTC. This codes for CASSLTSGRAHEQFF. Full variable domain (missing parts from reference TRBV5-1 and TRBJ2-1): KAGVTQTPRYLIKTRGQQVTLSCSPISGHRSVSWYQQTPGQGLQFLFEYFSETQRNKGNFPGRFSGRQFSNSRSEMNVSTLELGDSALYLCASSLTSGRAHEQFFGPGTRLTVL.

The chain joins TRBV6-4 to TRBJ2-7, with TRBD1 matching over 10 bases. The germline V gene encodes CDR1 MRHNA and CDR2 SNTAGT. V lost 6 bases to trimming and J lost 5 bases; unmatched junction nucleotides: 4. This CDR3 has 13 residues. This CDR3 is CASSLTGGDEQYF. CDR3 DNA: TGTGCCAGCAGCCTGACAGGGGGCGACGAGCAGTACTTC.